Included here is one T cell receptor beta chain sequence, with context. Its antigen is unknown. On the day of bone marrow donation, the related graft donor provided peripheral blood. The repertoire was sequenced with immunoSEQ multiplex PCR; TCRdb's copy has only in-frame clones and lacks some. The table has under 75,000 clones, roughly 93% seen once. These data are taken from a study of T cells after posttransplantation cyclophosphamide. Study observations and caveats: Donor-recipient repertoire similarity was low at 1-2 months, rising over year one. After PTCy, TRB diversity resembled that of CNI/methotrexate controls. TRB overlap between skin or GI tissue T cells and blood was limited.

Germline lookup yields CDR1 SQVTM and CDR2 ANQGSEA. V was cut by 3 bases and J by 6 bases, with 15 bases left in between. The CDR3 covers 14 residues. Sequencing input: PBMCs. This chain joins TRBV29-1 and TRBJ2-1; D uncertain. This receptor was identified in a woman in her twenties or thirties in good health and a related stem cell transplant donor. Here the CDR3 reads CSVEKGRGVNEQFF. CDR3 nucleotide sequence: TGCAGCGTTGAGAAAGGTCGTGGGGTCAATGAGCAGTTCTTC.